A selection of T cell receptor beta chains follows, all from one sample in a study of T cell responses to AZD1222 COVID-19 vaccine. This table comes from immunoSEQ multiplex PCR, and its TCRdb copy is limited to in-frame clones, with some not included. This sample has 150,000 to 200,000 clones, with approximately 94% found just once. The material was peripheral blood, obtained on day 0 of AZD1222 vaccination. Every receptor here comes from an adult in good health. Each CDR3 is given with its conserved first and last residue. Each record gives: clone size, D gene, V gene, J gene, CDR3 DNA, CDR3 protein. D genes are given only for firm matches. The size field is filled for only some rows; it gives once, few, many or a size class.

clone_size: -
d_call: -
v_call: TRBV6-5
j_call: TRBJ2-5
cdr3_nt: TGTGCCAGCAGTTACTTGACGGCAGGCCAAGAGACCCAGTACTTC
cdr3_aa: CASSYLTAGQETQYF

clone_size: -
d_call: -
v_call: TRBV7-8
j_call: TRBJ1-4
cdr3_nt: TGTGCCAGCAGCCCCCGGGGGGTTAATGAAAAACTGTTTTTT
cdr3_aa: CASSPRGVNEKLFF

clone_size: -
d_call: -
v_call: TRBV28
j_call: TRBJ2-7
cdr3_nt: TGTGCCAGCAGTCCCTCATCCTACGAGCAGTACTTC
cdr3_aa: CASSPSSYEQYF

clone_size: -
d_call: -
v_call: TRBV5-6
j_call: TRBJ2-7
cdr3_nt: TGTGCCAGCAGCTTGGCCGGGAGACCCTACGAGCAGTACTTC
cdr3_aa: CASSLAGRPYEQYF

clone_size: -
d_call: TRBD1
v_call: TRBV19
j_call: TRBJ1-3
cdr3_nt: TGTGCCAGTAGGCCCGGGACAGGGATTGGAAACACCATATATTTT
cdr3_aa: CASRPGTGIGNTIYF

clone_size: -
d_call: TRBD2
v_call: TRBV5-1
j_call: TRBJ2-1
cdr3_nt: TGCGCCAGCAGCACCCCCAGCGGGACGGGACGGGTGGACAATGAGCAGTTCTTC
cdr3_aa: CASSTPSGTGRVDNEQFF

clone_size: -
d_call: -
v_call: TRBV9
j_call: TRBJ1-2
cdr3_nt: TGTGCCAGCAGCGTAGGGGAGGGCTATGGCTACACCTTC
cdr3_aa: CASSVGEGYGYTF

clone_size: few
d_call: -
v_call: TRBV5-8
j_call: TRBJ2-7
cdr3_nt: TGTGCCAGCAGACTCCAGAGCGAGCAGTACTTC
cdr3_aa: CASRLQSEQYF

clone_size: -
d_call: TRBD1
v_call: TRBV11-2
j_call: TRBJ2-1
cdr3_nt: TGTGCCAGCAGCCGGGGACAGGGAGTTGAGCAGTTCTTC
cdr3_aa: CASSRGQGVEQFF

clone_size: -
d_call: -
v_call: TRBV27
j_call: TRBJ2-1
cdr3_nt: TGTGCCAGCAGTCCGACCCCCTACAATGAGCAGTTCTTC
cdr3_aa: CASSPTPYNEQFF

clone_size: -
d_call: TRBD2
v_call: TRBV5-4
j_call: TRBJ2-2
cdr3_nt: TGTGCCAGCTGCCTAAAGCGGGAGCGAAACACCGGGGAGCTGTTTTTT
cdr3_aa: CASCLKRERNTGELFF

clone_size: -
d_call: -
v_call: TRBV6-6
j_call: TRBJ2-3
cdr3_nt: TGTGCCAGCAGGAAGACATTCCTCACAGATACGCAGTATTTT
cdr3_aa: CASRKTFLTDTQYF

clone_size: -
d_call: -
v_call: TRBV19
j_call: TRBJ2-7
cdr3_nt: TGTGCCAGTAGTAACGGGAACGACTACGAGCAGTACTTC
cdr3_aa: CASSNGNDYEQYF

clone_size: -
d_call: TRBD2
v_call: TRBV2
j_call: TRBJ2-7
cdr3_nt: TGTGCCAGCCTCCGGGAGCTAGCGGGACACGAGCAGTACTTC
cdr3_aa: CASLRELAGHEQYF

clone_size: -
d_call: -
v_call: TRBV7-9
j_call: TRBJ1-1
cdr3_nt: TGTGCCAGCAGCTTAGAGGACGGGATTTTTATGAACACTGAAGCTTTCTTT
cdr3_aa: CASSLEDGIFMNTEAFF

clone_size: -
d_call: -
v_call: TRBV20-1
j_call: TRBJ2-1
cdr3_nt: TGCAGTGCCTGGAGGTCCAATGAGCAGTTCTTC
cdr3_aa: CSAWRSNEQFF

clone_size: -
d_call: TRBD1
v_call: TRBV4-1
j_call: TRBJ2-5
cdr3_nt: TGCGCCAGCAGCCAAGATTGGACAGGGCTTAAAGAGACCCAGTACTTC
cdr3_aa: CASSQDWTGLKETQYF

clone_size: -
d_call: TRBD1
v_call: TRBV28
j_call: TRBJ1-2
cdr3_nt: TGTGCCAGCGACAGACAGGGAGGCTATGGCTACACCTTC
cdr3_aa: CASDRQGGYGYTF

clone_size: -
d_call: TRBD2
v_call: TRBV25-1
j_call: TRBJ2-1
cdr3_nt: TGTGCCAGCAGGACTAGCGGGAGGTACAATGAGCAGTTCTTC
cdr3_aa: CASRTSGRYNEQFF

clone_size: -
d_call: TRBD2
v_call: TRBV28
j_call: TRBJ2-7
cdr3_nt: TGTGCCAGCAGTCCCCGGACTAGCGGCGAGCAGTACTTC
cdr3_aa: CASSPRTSGEQYF

clone_size: -
d_call: -
v_call: TRBV18
j_call: TRBJ1-3
cdr3_nt: TGTGCCAGCTCACCACCGAGGGCATATGGAAACACCATATATTTT
cdr3_aa: CASSPPRAYGNTIYF

clone_size: -
d_call: -
v_call: TRBV6-6
j_call: TRBJ1-1
cdr3_nt: TGTGCCAGCAGTTACATGCCGGGATTGAACACTGAAGCTTTCTTT
cdr3_aa: CASSYMPGLNTEAFF

clone_size: once
d_call: TRBD2
v_call: TRBV27
j_call: TRBJ2-2
cdr3_nt: TGTGCCAGCACGTTTTCCGGGACTAGCCGTAGATCGAACACCGGGGAGCTGTTTTTT
cdr3_aa: CASTFSGTSRRSNTGELFF

clone_size: -
d_call: TRBD1
v_call: TRBV10-2
j_call: TRBJ1-1
cdr3_nt: TGCGCCAGCCGAGGGACAGCGAACACTGAAGCTTTCTTT
cdr3_aa: CASRGTANTEAFF

clone_size: -
d_call: TRBD2
v_call: TRBV7-3
j_call: TRBJ2-7
cdr3_nt: TGTGCCAGCAGCTTGGTGGGACTAGCGGGAGGAAAGCAGTACTTC
cdr3_aa: CASSLVGLAGGKQYF

clone_size: -
d_call: TRBD1
v_call: TRBV9
j_call: TRBJ1-2
cdr3_nt: TGTGCCAGCACTCAATCCGGGACAGGAGTTAACTATGGCTACACCTTC
cdr3_aa: CASTQSGTGVNYGYTF

clone_size: -
d_call: TRBD2
v_call: TRBV18
j_call: TRBJ2-5
cdr3_nt: TGTGCCAGCTCACCAGTGCAGCGGGAGAGAGAGACCCAGTACTTC
cdr3_aa: CASSPVQRERETQYF

clone_size: -
d_call: -
v_call: TRBV5-1
j_call: TRBJ1-3
cdr3_nt: TGCGCCAGCAGCTCGGACGGACGAATCTCTGGAAACACCATATATTTT
cdr3_aa: CASSSDGRISGNTIYF

clone_size: -
d_call: -
v_call: TRBV10-3
j_call: TRBJ2-3
cdr3_nt: TGTGCCATCAGTGAGTCGCCTTCTCGGGGCACAGATACGCAGTATTTT
cdr3_aa: CAISESPSRGTDTQYF

clone_size: -
d_call: TRBD1
v_call: TRBV27
j_call: TRBJ1-5
cdr3_nt: TGTGCCAGCAGTCCACTAGTGACAGGGGTTTGGAATCAGCCCCAGCATTTT
cdr3_aa: CASSPLVTGVWNQPQHF

clone_size: -
d_call: TRBD1
v_call: TRBV4-3
j_call: TRBJ2-2
cdr3_nt: TGCGCCAGCAGCCGGATCGGACAGGTCACCGGGGAGCTGTTTTTT
cdr3_aa: CASSRIGQVTGELFF

clone_size: -
d_call: -
v_call: TRBV28
j_call: TRBJ2-2
cdr3_nt: TGTGCCAGCAGTGTATGGGGGGAGACCGGGGAGCTGTTTTTT
cdr3_aa: CASSVWGETGELFF

clone_size: -
d_call: TRBD1
v_call: TRBV28
j_call: TRBJ2-1
cdr3_nt: TGTGCCAGCAGTCCCTTCGACAGGGCCCCGTTCCGCAATGAGCAGTTCTTC
cdr3_aa: CASSPFDRAPFRNEQFF

clone_size: -
d_call: -
v_call: TRBV2
j_call: TRBJ1-5
cdr3_nt: TGTGCCAGCAGTGCGGTCTCCCGTCAGCCCCAGCATTTT
cdr3_aa: CASSAVSRQPQHF

clone_size: -
d_call: -
v_call: TRBV7-2
j_call: TRBJ2-7
cdr3_nt: TGTGCCAGCGGACAAACCTACGAGCAGTACTTC
cdr3_aa: CASGQTYEQYF

clone_size: -
d_call: -
v_call: TRBV9
j_call: TRBJ2-6
cdr3_nt: TGTGCCAGCAGCGGGATTACAAACTCTGGGGCCAACGTCCTGACTTTC
cdr3_aa: CASSGITNSGANVLTF

clone_size: -
d_call: TRBD2
v_call: TRBV5-4
j_call: TRBJ2-3
cdr3_nt: TGTGCCAGCAGCTTGGCCGGAGGAGCGGGAGGGCCAGATACGCAGTATTTT
cdr3_aa: CASSLAGGAGGPDTQYF

clone_size: -
d_call: TRBD2
v_call: TRBV11-2
j_call: TRBJ2-7
cdr3_nt: TGTGCCAGCATGGATGGGAGGGGATCCTACGAGCAGTACTTC
cdr3_aa: CASMDGRGSYEQYF

clone_size: -
d_call: TRBD2
v_call: TRBV11-1
j_call: TRBJ2-2
cdr3_nt: TGTGCCAGCAGCCTGGGACTAGCGGGAGGGACCGGGGAGCTGTTTTTT
cdr3_aa: CASSLGLAGGTGELFF

clone_size: -
d_call: -
v_call: TRBV30
j_call: TRBJ2-7
cdr3_nt: TGTGCCTGGAAAGGGGTTATGAACGAGCAGTACTTC
cdr3_aa: CAWKGVMNEQYF

clone_size: -
d_call: TRBD2
v_call: TRBV29-1
j_call: TRBJ2-3
cdr3_nt: TGCAGCGTTGAATGGGCGGGAGAGGGTCGCACAGATACGCAGTATTTT
cdr3_aa: CSVEWAGEGRTDTQYF

clone_size: -
d_call: TRBD1
v_call: TRBV19
j_call: TRBJ2-6
cdr3_nt: TGTGCCAGGGACAGGGGGGACTCTGGGGCCAACGTCCTGACTTTC
cdr3_aa: CARDRGDSGANVLTF